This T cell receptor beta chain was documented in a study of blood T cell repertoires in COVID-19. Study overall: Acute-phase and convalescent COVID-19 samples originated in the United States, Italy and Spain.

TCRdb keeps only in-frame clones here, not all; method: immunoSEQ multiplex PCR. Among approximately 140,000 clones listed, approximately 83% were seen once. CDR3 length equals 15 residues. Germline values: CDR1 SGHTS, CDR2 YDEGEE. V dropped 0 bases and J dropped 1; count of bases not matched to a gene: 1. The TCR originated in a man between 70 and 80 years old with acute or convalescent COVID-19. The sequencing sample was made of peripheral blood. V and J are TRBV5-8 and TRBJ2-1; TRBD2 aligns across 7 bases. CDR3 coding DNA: TGTGCCAGCAGCTTGGACGGGGGGTCCTACAATGAGCAGTTCTTC. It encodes CASSLDGGSYNEQFF.